Listed below are T cell receptor beta chains from one sample, sequenced in a study of shared clonotypes between healthy human individuals. Generated by immunoSEQ multiplex PCR, the TCRdb table keeps only in-frame clones and is missing some. The sample has fewer than 1 million clones, 96% seen once; the top ten hold 0.2% to 0.25%. The material sequenced was naive CD8+ T cells sorted from blood. These receptors were taken from a man aged 25 to 40 in good health. The conserved cysteine and the conserved F or W are not part of the CDR3 here. Part of the rows lack a size; the others show once, few, many or a class for expanded clones.

V gene	J gene	clone size	CDR3 length	CDR3 protein
TRBV7-8	TRBJ1-4	.	13	ASSSEGQGLEKLF
TRBV15	TRBJ1-5	.	13	ATSSPGQGSQPQH
TRBV27	TRBJ2-1	.	11	ASSYFGGDEQF
TRBV7-9	TRBJ2-2	.	14	ASSLVARELNGELF
TRBV27	TRBJ2-7	.	12	ASSRRGVGYEQY
TRBV7-6	TRBJ2-1	.	15	ASSLEAGGQSGDEQF
TRBV27	TRBJ1-5	.	13	ASRPRTGFNQPQH
TRBV29-1	TRBJ1-1	once	11	SATWGLGTEAF
TRBV2	TRBJ2-1	.	13	ASSDWLAGSDEQF
TRBV6-5	TRBJ1-1	.	12	ASSLTSSYTEAF
TRBV14	TRBJ2-7	.	13	ASSQVAGTDYEQY
TRBV19	TRBJ2-7	.	12	ASSIGSNSYEQY
TRBV9	TRBJ2-1	.	11	ASSVVGNNEQF
TRBV27	TRBJ2-1	.	10	ASSRRANEQF
TRBV6-5	TRBJ2-1	once	13	ASSYETSGNNEQF
TRBV28	TRBJ1-4	.	11	ASSFQGSEKLF
TRBV7-2	TRBJ2-3	.	12	ASSSGQGSDTQY
TRBV29-1	TRBJ2-7	.	14	SAILAGAGIRYEQY
TRBV6-1	TRBJ2-1	.	12	ASRPRGLNNEQF
TRBV10-1	TRBJ2-1	.	11	ASSEALRGEQF
TRBV27	TRBJ1-5	.	13	ASSPFHRDNQPQH
TRBV5-5	TRBJ2-1	.	14	ASSRPTSGTYNEQF
TRBV5-1	TRBJ2-7	.	13	ASSLAQGRMDEQY
TRBV6-1	TRBJ1-2	.	9	ASRQRYGYT
TRBV6-1	TRBJ2-1	once	11	ASSDYGRNEQF
TRBV15	TRBJ2-1	.	12	ATSITPSYNEQF
TRBV27	TRBJ2-7	.	12	ASSLGGRLHEQY
TRBV10-3	TRBJ2-3	.	15	AISESYLAGVRNTQY
TRBV7-2	TRBJ1-1	.	13	ASSPRTTANTEAF
TRBV29-1	TRBJ2-2	.	14	SVEAGQGADTGELF
TRBV27	TRBJ1-1	.	11	ASSLSIDTEAF
TRBV2	TRBJ1-2	.	12	ASSDVQGFNGYT
TRBV19	TRBJ2-1	once	13	ASTTLAGGSSEQF
TRBV7-6	TRBJ2-1	.	16	ASSLAAETKSSYNEQF
TRBV19	TRBJ2-1	.	15	ASSRAPGLAPYNEQF
TRBV5-1	TRBJ2-3	.	10	ASSPDRGTQY
TRBV18	TRBJ2-7	once	13	ASSPGAGGGYEQY
TRBV11-2	TRBJ2-1	.	14	ASSRLRGRGWHEQF
TRBV6-5	TRBJ2-7	.	12	ASSHGLSAYEQY
TRBV29-1	TRBJ2-7	.	12	SVIPDRLPYEQY
TRBV5-5	TRBJ1-1	.	14	ASSLEQPQMNTEAF
TRBV7-9	TRBJ1-2	.	13	ASTDGDRSHYGYT
TRBV18	TRBJ2-1	.	13	ASSPPDLSYNEQF
TRBV7-8	TRBJ2-3	.	14	ASSETSGRLADTQY
TRBV6-5	TRBJ2-3	.	11	ASQEEATDTQY
TRBV6-6	TRBJ1-5	.	14	ASSYYDEYRNQPQH
TRBV4-1	TRBJ1-1	once	13	ASSPPGQLNTEAF
TRBV2	TRBJ1-4	.	12	ASSDAPWAAKLF
TRBV11-2	TRBJ2-5	.	12	ASSSYRLGETQY
TRBV7-6	TRBJ2-2	.	12	ASSMRESPGELF
TRBV6-5	TRBJ1-2	.	13	ASSYILQGPYGYT
TRBV5-6	TRBJ2-7	.	10	ASSGLSYVEY
TRBV28	TRBJ2-1	.	12	ASSLYGANNEQF
TRBV13	TRBJ2-1	.	13	ASSPYEREDNEQF
TRBV6-1	TRBJ2-7	.	15	ASSEGWERRESYEQY